This TCR beta chain was recovered during a study of siplizumab effects on memory and regulatory T cells. Some clones are missing from TCRdb's copy, which holds only in-frame ones; the method was immunoSEQ multiplex PCR. The table lists over 85,000 clones, more than 95% of them singletons, with 0.031% in the top ten. The CDR3 extends over 13 amino acids. Germline lookup yields CDR1 SGHTA and CDR2 FQGTGA. The V and J ends lost 8 bases and 8 bases respectively, with 18 bases between them. The V call is TRBV7-3, the J call TRBJ2-5; D remains unclear. The TCR originated in a human donor in good health. The material sequenced was naive CD4+ T cells sorted from blood. For the CDR3, the DNA is TGTGCCAGCGGGCAGGTCGACGGCGGAACCCAGTACTTC. The encoded protein is CASGQVDGGTQYF.